This TCR beta chain was profiled in a study of T cells expressing NK-cell markers. This CDR3 is 16 amino acids long. Germline-derived CDR1 and CDR2 are SGHTA and FQGNSA. From its re-call of the 5' RACE reads, TCRdb lists each CDR3 protein once, without DNA. This table holds some 340,000 distinct CDR3 sequences. The source is a man aged 18-70 years in good health. The sequencing sample was made of blood T cells: a sorted CD56 or NKG2C T cell subset, CD4+ or CD8+ T cells, or bulk PBMC T cells (not recorded which). The V gene is TRBV7-2, the J gene TRBJ2-7; there is no DNA to check the TCRdb D call of TRBD1. The CDR3 is CASSFTGTGGRYEQYF.